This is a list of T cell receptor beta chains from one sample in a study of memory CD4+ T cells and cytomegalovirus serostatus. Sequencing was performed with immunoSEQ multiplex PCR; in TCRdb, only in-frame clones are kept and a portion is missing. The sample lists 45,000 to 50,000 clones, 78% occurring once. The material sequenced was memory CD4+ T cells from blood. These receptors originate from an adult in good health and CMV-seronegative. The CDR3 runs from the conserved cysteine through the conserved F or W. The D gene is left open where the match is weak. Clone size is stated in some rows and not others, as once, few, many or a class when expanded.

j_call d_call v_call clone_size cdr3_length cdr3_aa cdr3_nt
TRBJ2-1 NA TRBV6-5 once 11 CASSYMSEEFF TGTGCCAGCAGTTACATGAGCGAGGAGTTCTTC
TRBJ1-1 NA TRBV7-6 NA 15 CASSLSPGPNTEAFF TGTGCCAGCAGCTTAAGTCCCGGACCGAACACTGAAGCTTTCTTT
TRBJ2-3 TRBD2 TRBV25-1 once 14 CASSVAGVADTQYF TGTGCCAGCAGTGTAGCGGGTGTGGCAGATACGCAGTATTTT
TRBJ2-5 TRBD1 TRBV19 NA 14 CASSTGQGQETQYF TGTGCCAGTAGTACGGGACAGGGGCAAGAGACCCAGTACTTC
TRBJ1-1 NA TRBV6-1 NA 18 CASSERITRGHLNTEAFF TGTGCCAGCAGTGAACGGATAACCAGGGGACATCTGAACACTGAAGCTTTCTTT
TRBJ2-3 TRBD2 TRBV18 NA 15 CASSSTSGSTDTQYF TGTGCCAGCTCATCGACTAGCGGGAGCACAGATACGCAGTATTTT
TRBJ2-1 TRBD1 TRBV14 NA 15 CASSQGQGGKGEQFF TGTGCCAGCAGCCAGGGACAGGGGGGTAAGGGTGAGCAGTTCTTC
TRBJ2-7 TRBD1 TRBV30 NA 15 CAWRTRDRGTYEQYF TGTGCCTGGAGGACCCGGGACAGGGGGACATACGAGCAGTACTTC
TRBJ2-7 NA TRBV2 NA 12 CASSDRTYEQYF TGTGCCAGCAGTGACAGGACCTACGAGCAGTACTTC
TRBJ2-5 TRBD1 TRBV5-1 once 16 CASSWGQGAGVETQYF TGCGCCAGCAGCTGGGGACAGGGGGCTGGGGTAGAGACCCAGTACTTC